This T cell receptor (beta chain) was found in a study of blood T cells in healthy people across ages. PCR was performed a second time for roughly 7 to 12 cycles using a sample-barcoded 5' primer and a J-beta primer mix. TCRdb independently ran MiXCR on the 5' RACE reads; one entry per CDR3 protein. The sample comprises some 550,000 distinct CDR3 sequences, roughly 48% of which are singletons, and around 25% rests with the top ten. This CDR3 is built from 11 residues. CDR1 is SQVTM and CDR2 is ANQGSEA in the germline V gene. The germline V and J ends were trimmed by 4 bases and 5 bases, with 9 bases remaining between them. The table lists this clonotype with a few counts.

The chain is built from TRBV29-1 and TRBJ2-7, with D possibly TRBD2 on 6 matching bases. The specimen sequenced was blood. The clonotype comes from a man older than 75 in good health. CDR3 region: CSVASDHEQYF. The CDR3 DNA follows: TGCAGCGTTGCTAGCGACCACGAGCAGTACTTC.